A selection of T cell receptor beta chains follows, all from one sample in a study of cytomegalovirus exposure and HLA in healthy donors. Measured with immunoSEQ multiplex PCR; TCRdb has only the in-frame clones, and not every one. The listing records 40,000 to 50,000 clones. What was sequenced was PBMCs. The receptor set was obtained from a woman aged 40 to 55 in good health and CMV-seronegative. CDR3s include the opening cysteine and the closing phenylalanine or tryptophan. D genes are given only for firm matches.

TRBV25-1	NA	TRBJ2-5	CASSGRTFQETQYF	TGTGCCAGCAGTGGCCGGACTTTCCAAGAGACCCAGTACTTC
TRBV9	TRBD1	TRBJ1-2	CASSVDRGDSYTF	TGTGCCAGCAGCGTCGACAGGGGGGATAGCTACACCTTC
TRBV5-1	NA	TRBJ2-2	CASSLSRGDWDTGELFF	TGCGCCAGCAGCTTGTCCAGGGGAGACTGGGACACCGGGGAGCTGTTTTTT
TRBV4-2	NA	TRBJ2-2	CASSQDPAGELFF	TGTGCCAGCAGCCAAGATCCAGCCGGGGAGCTGTTTTTT
TRBV7-2	NA	TRBJ2-3	CASSPTDTQYF	TGTGCCAGCAGTCCGACAGATACGCAGTATTTT
TRBV20-1	NA	TRBJ2-1	CSALRGGTVF	TGCAGTGCTCTGCGGGGTGGCACCGTCTTC
TRBV6-6	TRBD1	TRBJ1-5	CATQTQGASGNQPQHF	TGTGCCACCCAGACCCAGGGGGCGTCGGGCAATCAGCCCCAGCATTTT
TRBV7-2	NA	TRBJ2-1	CASSPAKGTYNEQFF	TGTGCCAGCAGCCCAGCCAAAGGGACTTACAATGAGCAGTTCTTC
TRBV30	TRBD1	TRBJ2-7	CAWSLSQGAYEQYF	TGTGCCTGGAGTCTCTCACAGGGGGCCTACGAGCAGTACTTC
TRBV4-2	NA	TRBJ2-1	CASSAGSYNEQFF	TGTGCCAGCTCCGCGGGATCCTACAATGAGCAGTTCTTC
TRBV6-5	NA	TRBJ2-7	CASSYDSAYEQYF	TGTGCCAGCAGTTACGACTCCGCCTACGAGCAGTACTTC
TRBV9	TRBD1	TRBJ2-7	CASSVGQGAYEQYF	TGTGCCAGCAGCGTAGGACAGGGGGCCTACGAGCAGTACTTC
TRBV28	TRBD1	TRBJ2-2	CASSLTGGYGELFF	TGTGCCAGCAGTTTAACAGGGGGTTACGGGGAGCTGTTTTTT
TRBV10-3	TRBD1	TRBJ2-7	CAILFEQGSRSYEQYF	TGTGCCATCCTTTTCGAACAGGGGTCCCGCTCCTACGAGCAGTACTTC
TRBV19	TRBD1	TRBJ2-7	CASSAPGQGNYEQYF	TGTGCCAGTAGTGCACCGGGACAGGGGAACTACGAGCAGTACTTC
TRBV6-5	TRBD1	TRBJ2-7	CASSWAGQGAEQYF	TGTGCCAGCAGTTGGGCGGGACAGGGGGCCGAGCAGTACTTC
TRBV19	TRBD2	TRBJ2-7	CASSVAGDLGYEQYF	TGTGCCAGTAGTGTCGCGGGGGACCTTGGCTACGAGCAGTACTTC
TRBV11-1	NA	TRBJ1-4	CASSFSLGAEKLFF	TGTGCCAGCAGCTTTTCCCTGGGCGCTGAAAAACTGTTTTTT
TRBV29-1	NA	TRBJ2-7	CAAGPGSHEQYF	TGCGCGGCAGGGCCGGGTTCCCACGAGCAGTACTTC
TRBV5-1	NA	TRBJ1-1	CASRDGFSGAMNTEAFF	TGCGCCAGCAGGGACGGGTTTAGCGGGGCCATGAACACTGAAGCTTTCTTT
TRBV7-3	NA	TRBJ2-7	CASSFGTGDEQYF	TGTGCCAGCAGCTTCGGGACGGGAGACGAGCAGTACTTC
TRBV29-1	NA	TRBJ2-5	CSVALQVGETQYF	TGCAGCGTTGCCTTGCAGGTCGGCGAGACCCAGTACTTC
TRBV7-9	TRBD1	TRBJ2-2	CASSPGTGGFNTGELFF	TGTGCCAGCAGCCCTGGGACAGGGGGTTTTAACACCGGGGAGCTGTTTTTT
TRBV28	NA	TRBJ1-5	CASSLALAEPQHF	TGTGCCAGCAGTTTGGCCCTGGCGGAACCCCAGCATTTT
TRBV28	TRBD2	TRBJ2-4	CASSFVTRGRDIQYF	TGTGCCAGCAGTTTTGTCACCCGGGGGAGGGACATTCAGTACTTC
TRBV30	TRBD2	TRBJ2-1	CAWSVWRESFF	TGTGCCTGGAGTGTGTGGCGGGAGTCGTTCTTC
TRBV4-1	TRBD2	TRBJ2-1	CASSQGTSGSSYNEQFF	TGCGCCAGCAGCCAAGGGACTAGCGGGAGCTCCTACAATGAGCAGTTCTTC
TRBV7-3	TRBD2	TRBJ2-5	CASSLGTTNPETQYF	TGTGCCAGCAGCCTCGGGACTACCAACCCAGAGACCCAGTACTTC
TRBV5-4	NA	TRBJ1-2	CASSPSEWAAGYTF	TGTGCCAGCAGCCCCTCTGAGTGGGCAGCTGGCTACACCTTC
TRBV5-5	NA	TRBJ1-2	CASSLATGGYGYTF	TGTGCCAGCAGCTTGGCCACGGGGGGGTATGGCTACACCTTC
TRBV7-9	TRBD2	TRBJ2-5	CASSFRREGETQYF	TGTGCCAGCAGCTTTCGGCGGGAGGGAGAGACCCAGTACTTC
TRBV13	TRBD2	TRBJ2-5	CASSPSGSPQETQYF	TGTGCCAGCAGCCCTAGCGGGAGTCCTCAAGAGACCCAGTACTTC
TRBV10-3	TRBD2	TRBJ2-7	CAISEGGLAGVYEQYF	TGTGCCATCAGTGAGGGTGGACTAGCGGGAGTTTACGAGCAGTACTTC
TRBV30	NA	TRBJ2-1	CAWSSLGAGQLGEQFF	TGTGCCTGGAGCAGTCTCGGCGCAGGGCAGTTAGGTGAGCAGTTCTTC
TRBV18	TRBD2	TRBJ2-3	CASSPPGTSGSTDTQYF	TGTGCCAGCTCACCACCTGGTACTAGCGGGAGCACAGATACGCAGTATTTT
TRBV12-2	NA	TRBJ2-7	CASLPPQRDYEQYF	TGTGCAAGTCTCCCCCCCCAGCGGGACTACGAGCAGTACTTC
TRBV7-2	TRBD1	TRBJ1-4	CASSPQTGGYEKLFF	TGTGCCAGCAGCCCCCAGACAGGGGGCTATGAAAAACTGTTTTTT
TRBV29-1	NA	TRBJ2-7	CSVELTGRSTGEQYF	TGCAGCGTTGAATTAACAGGGCGTAGCACTGGGGAGCAGTACTTC
TRBV28	TRBD2	TRBJ2-1	CASSIAGTGNEQFF	TGTGCCAGCAGCATAGCGGGAACTGGCAATGAGCAGTTCTTC
TRBV19	TRBD1	TRBJ2-5	CASSVGTAKGETQYF	TGTGCCAGTAGTGTCGGGACAGCGAAGGGGGAGACCCAGTACTTC
TRBV29-1	NA	TRBJ1-4	CSVGYMGEKLFF	TGCAGCGTTGGATACATGGGCGAAAAACTGTTTTTT
TRBV7-9	TRBD1	TRBJ1-2	CASSLRGGQDYGYTF	TGTGCCAGCAGCCTGAGGGGGGGACAGGACTATGGCTACACCTTC
TRBV18	NA	TRBJ2-7	CANSPTPYSAEQYF	TGTGCCAACTCACCAACACCATATAGCGCCGAGCAGTACTTC
TRBV27	TRBD2	TRBJ2-1	CASSLGGEDEQFF	TGTGCCAGCAGTTTAGGGGGGGAGGACGAGCAGTTCTTC
TRBV5-1	NA	TRBJ2-5	CASSLGSAGQETQYF	TGCGCCAGCAGCTTGGGGTCGGCAGGGCAAGAGACCCAGTACTTC